The 19 T cell receptor beta chains below come from one sample, sequenced in a study of T cell responses to AZD1222 COVID-19 vaccine. Sequenced by immunoSEQ multiplex PCR; TCRdb stores in-frame clones only, minus some. The data contain fewer than 200,000 clones, approximately 87% of them singletons. The sequencing here drew on peripheral blood, taken 28 days after the second AZD1222 dose. These receptors all come from an adult who received the AZD1222 COVID-19 vaccine.

The chain is built from TRBV4-3 and TRBJ2-2; D perhaps matches TRBD2 (5 bases). The germline gives CDR1 LGHNA, CDR2 YSLEER. Trimming stripped 1 base from V and 5 bases from J, with 8 bases between. CDR3 length equals 14 residues. CDR3 residues: CASSQVRDTGELFF. In DNA, the CDR3 is TGCGCCAGCAGCCAAGTCCGGGATACCGGGGAGCTGTTTTTT.

This chain connects TRBV7-9 to TRBJ1-3; D unresolved. V shed 3 bases and J shed 2 bases, with 8 bases lying between them. Germline V gene sequence: CDR1 SEHNR, CDR2 FQNEAQ (reference sequence). CDR3 size: 14 residues. CDR3 bases: TGTGCCAGCAGCTTTCTAACGGCTGGAAACACCATATATTTT. It yields the protein CASSFLTAGNTIYF. The complete variable domain, with remaining parts taken from reference TRBV7-9 and TRBJ1-3, reads DTGVSQNPRHKITKRGQNVTFRCDPISEHNRLYWYRQTLGQGPEFLTYFQNEAQLEKSRLLSDRFSAERPKGSFSTLEIQRTEQGDSAMYLCASSFLTAGNTIYFGEGSWLTVV.

J is TRBJ1-1 and V is TRBV6-2 or TRBV6-3; D remains unclear. CDR1 MNHEY and CDR2 SVGEGT come from the germline V gene. V dropped 2 bases and J dropped 6 bases, with 16 bases sitting between them. The CDR3 consists of 15 residues. The CDR3 DNA reads TGTGCCAGCAGTTACGGAGCGGGCGTTAATCCTGAAGCTTTCTTT. It encodes CASSYGAGVNPEAFF.

The V gene is TRBV7-3, the J gene TRBJ1-1; possibly TRBD1 for D (6 bases). This CDR3 has 14 amino acids. CDR1 SGHTA and CDR2 FQGTGA come from the germline V gene. Trimming took off 5 bases at V and 1 base at J, with 11 bases between the two ends. The CDR3 DNA follows: TGTGCCAGCAGCCAGGGGAGTCAGAACACTGAAGCTTTCTTT. This encodes CASSQGSQNTEAFF.

Comment on this clone: An end of the junction does not agree with germline; a read error may underlie this. The rearrangement uses TRBV15 and TRBJ2-7; D unclear. Germline CDR1 is LNHNV and CDR2 is YYDKDF (reference sequence). The length of the CDR3 is 13 residues. The CDR3 region is CATSRDRTLDLSF. CDR3 nucleotides: TGTGCCACCAGCAGAGATAGGACCTTGGACCTAAGCTTC. Variable domain in full (rest from reference TRBV15 and TRBJ2-7): DAMVIQNPRYQVTQFGKPVTLSCSQTLNHNVMYWYQQKSSQAPKLLFHYYDKDFNNEADTPDNFQSRRPNTSFCFLDIRSPGLGDTAMYLCATSRDRTLDLSFGPGTRLTVT.

CDR3 nucleotides: TGTGCCAGCAGCTTTATGATTTCCCCCCCCTACAATGAGCAGTTCTTC. It yields the protein CASSFMISPPYNEQFF. The chain uses TRBV7-2 and TRBJ2-1; D not certain. The CDR3 contains 16 residues. CDR1 is SGHTA, CDR2 FQGNSA, per germline. V was cut by 3 bases and J by 2 bases, with 14 bases left in between.

The chain joins TRBV12-3 or TRBV12-4 to TRBJ1-4; D unresolved. CDR3 size: 11 residues. The germline V and J ends were trimmed by 1 base and 11 bases, with 5 bases remaining between them. The chain's CDR3 is CASSLGSKLFF. As DNA, the CDR3 is TGTGCCAGCAGTTTAGGCAGTAAACTGTTTTTT.

The rearrangement uses TRBV29-1 and TRBJ1-3; D remains ambiguous. The germline V gene has CDR1 SQVTM and CDR2 ANQGSEA. The length of the CDR3 is 14 residues. The V end was cut by 6 bases, the J end by 0 bases, with 12 bases between. CDR3 sequence: CSVVAGYSGNTIYF. The CDR3, as DNA: TGCAGCGTGGTTGCAGGCTACTCTGGAAACACCATATATTTT.

The chain has TRBV5-1 and TRBJ2-2, with 8 bases matching TRBD2. The CDR3 contains 16 residues. From germline, CDR1 is SGHRS and CDR2 YFSETQ. The J segment lost 1 base and the V segment lost 4 bases, leaving 6 bases of the junction unmatched. As DNA, the CDR3 is TGCGCCAGCAGCCCTCGGACTAGCCTGAACACCGGGGAGCTGTTTTTT. It translates to CASSPRTSLNTGELFF.

In this sample, this clone turned up a few times. J is TRBJ2-5 and V is TRBV9, with TRBD2 matching over 12 bases. The trim removed 1 base at V and 5 bases at J, leaving 6 bases unmatched. The CDR3 runs 16 residues. Per germline, CDR1 SGDLS and CDR2 YYNGEE. This CDR3 is CASSVILAGGRETQYF. DNA of the CDR3: TGTGCCAGCAGCGTAATCCTAGCGGGGGGGCGGGAGACCCAGTACTTC.

The chain combines TRBV29-1 with TRBJ1-2; D is uncertain. CDR1 SQVTM and CDR2 ANQGSEA come from the germline V gene. This CDR3 is built from 11 residues. With 3 bases removed from V and 8 bases from J, the gap between germline ends came to 10 bases. The CDR3 DNA reads TGCAGCGTTGATCTCAGCGGGGGCTACACCTTC. Amino acid sequence: CSVDLSGGYTF.

The chain couples TRBV10-3 to TRBJ1-1; no definite D call. V was cut by 8 bases and J by 10 bases, with 11 bases left in between. The CDR3 extends over 10 amino acids. In germline, CDR1 is ENHRY, CDR2 SYGVKD. As DNA, the CDR3 is TGTGCCATCGGGGAACCACTAGCTTTCTTT. This translates into CAIGEPLAFF.

The CDR3 bases are TGTGCCAGCAGACGAACCTCCGGGACAGGGGGCGCAGGCTACACCTTC. Translation gives CASRRTSGTGGAGYTF. The V and J genes are TRBV27 and TRBJ1-2; 12 bases are shared with TRBD1. The V and J ends lost 6 bases and 8 bases, in that order; junction bases with no gene match: 13. Germline-derived CDR1 and CDR2 are MNHEY and SMNVEV (reference sequence). The CDR3 is made up of 16 amino acids.

The count of this clone is one. DNA for the CDR3: TGTGCCAGCAGCTTTCACCCCTATAATTCACCCCTCCACTTT. Its translation: CASSFHPYNSPLHF. The chain has TRBV11-3 and TRBJ1-6; D gene uncertain. CDR3 length equals 14 residues. Germline CDR1 and CDR2: SGHNT and YENEEA. Trimming shortened V by 3 bases and J by 2 bases, and 5 bases separated the two germline ends.

The CDR3 region has the DNA TGCGCCAGCAGCTCCGACAGCTCTGGAAACACCATATATTTT. The encoded protein is CASSSDSSGNTIYF. The chain uses TRBV5-1 and TRBJ1-3; the D gene is possibly TRBD1 (5 bases). The ends were cut back, 3 bases at V and 0 bases at J, with 7 bases in the middle. The CDR3 extends over 14 amino acids. Germline V gene lookup returns CDR1 SGHRS and CDR2 YFSETQ.

This clone was found a few times. This chain links TRBV6-6 with TRBJ1-2; possibly TRBD1 for D (5 bases). The CDR3 is 11 amino acids. Germline CDR1 MNHNY, CDR2 SVGAGI (reference sequence). Trimming removed 6 bases from V and 14 bases from J, with 16 bases in between. This CDR3 reads CASSPGPPRTF. The CDR3 nucleotides read TGTGCCAGCAGCCCGGGACCCCCAAGAACCTTC.

The chain couples TRBV28 to TRBJ1-1; weak D call: TRBD1 (6 bases). Germline V gene sequence: CDR1 MDHEN, CDR2 SYDVKM. The CDR3 spans 13 residues. The V end lost 7 bases, the J end lost 0 bases, and 9 bases lay between the germline ends. For the CDR3, the DNA is TGTGCCAGCAAGGGGGACTTGAACACTGAAGCTTTCTTT. This translates into CASKGDLNTEAFF. Complete variable domain (other parts from reference TRBV28 and TRBJ1-1): DVKVTQSSRYLVKRTGEKVFLECVQDMDHENMFWYRQDPGLGLRLIYFSYDVKMKEKGDIPEGYSVSREKKERFSLILESASTNQTSMYLCASKGDLNTEAFFGQGTRLTVV.

The V call is TRBV3-1 (or the pseudogene TRBV3-2), the J call TRBJ1-4, with D uncertain. V lost 1 base, J lost 3 bases, and 6 bases lay in between. The CDR3 covers 14 residues. CDR1 and CDR2 (germline): LGHDT, YNNKEL (reference sequence). CDR3 residues: CASSQGLSNEKLFF. The CDR3 DNA reads as TGTGCCAGCAGCCAAGGACTCTCTAATGAAAAACTGTTTTTT.

The V and J genes are TRBV14 and TRBJ2-7; 8 bases agree with TRBD1. CDR3 length equals 15 residues. Germline V CDR1 and CDR2: SGHDN, FVKESK. V dropped 4 bases and J dropped 2; count of bases not matched to a gene: 7. The CDR3 DNA follows: TGTGCCAGCAGCCGCGCAGGGGGCTCCACCTACGAGCAGTACTTC. It yields the protein CASSRAGGSTYEQYF.